This T cell receptor (beta chain) was retrieved from a study of T cells in narcolepsy. About the research overall: Donors had narcolepsy type 1 or type 2, or were healthy controls.

The ends lost 2 bases at V and 8 bases at J; junction bases unmatched: 6. This CDR3 comprises 16 residues. CDR1 SGHAT and CDR2 FQNNGV come from the germline V gene. Whole-study results and caveats: Healthy controls reportedly lacked the autoreactive clonotypes serially found in patients' blood. In some patient and control memory CD4+ samples, autoreactive clones were absent. Autoreactive HCRT-specific and TRIB2-specific clonotypes were marked in same-patient CSF-versus-blood CD4+ comparisons.

Assay: immunoSEQ multiplex PCR; the TCRdb copy retains only in-frame clones and omits some. The repertoire holds tens of thousands of clones, approximately 90% seen once, with under 1.5% in the top ten. Of note for this clone: Its specificity is unknown.

The TCR was taken from a human donor with narcolepsy. The chain is built from TRBV11-2 and TRBJ2-2, with 12 bases identical to TRBD2. The material sequenced was CD45RA- memory CD4+ T cells from PBMCs. DNA of the CDR3: TGTGCCAGCAGCTTACCTCTAGCGGGAGGGCCTGGGGAGCTGTTTTTT. Translating gives CASSLPLAGGPGELFF. The full variable domain, completed using reference TRBV11-2 and TRBJ2-2, is EAGVAQSPRYKIIEKRQSVAFWCNPISGHATLYWYQQILGQGPKLLIQFQNNGVVDDSQLPKDRFSAERLKGVDSTLKIQPAKLEDSAVYLCASSLPLAGGPGELFFGEGSRLTVL.